Each of the 23 T cell receptor beta chains below was sequenced from the same sample in a study of radiotherapy plus CTLA-4 blockade in lung cancer. Clones were sequenced by immunoSEQ multiplex PCR, and TCRdb holds only the in-frame ones, with some missing. The sample has more than 100,000 clones, just under 90% seen once. The sequenced sample was peripheral blood, obtained from a patient treated with radiotherapy plus ipilimumab. These receptors all stem from a human donor with non-small cell lung cancer that progressed on radiotherapy plus ipilimumab.

The chain joins TRBV5-1 to TRBJ2-3, with D unclear. The CDR3 runs to 16 residues. Trimming removed 4 bases at V and 1 base at J, with 16 bases between. Germline assignment: CDR1 SGHRS and CDR2 YFSETQ. Written as DNA, the CDR3 is TGCGCCAGCAGCCTGGGTCCCTCGGGCCGCACAGATACGCAGTATTTT. Protein sequence: CASSLGPSGRTDTQYF.

The chain is built from TRBV7-9 and TRBJ1-1, with TRBD1 as a possible D gene (6 bases). Germline values: CDR1 SEHNR, CDR2 FQNEAQ (reference sequence). The CDR3 spans 16 residues. Trimming cost V 0 bases and J 0 bases, with 11 bases left between them. CDR3 nucleotide sequence: TGTGCCAGCAGCTTAGCCAAAGGGGGGGTGAACACTGAAGCTTTCTTT. Translation gives CASSLAKGGVNTEAFF.

The genes are TRBV7-8 and TRBJ1-4; D is ambiguous. V was shortened by 1 base and J by 4 bases, with 10 bases between the two germline ends. The CDR3 extends over 15 amino acids. Germline lookup yields CDR1 SGHVS and CDR2 FQNEAQ. CDR3 DNA: TGTGCCAGCAGCTTAGGGACCAGCTTTAATGAAAAACTGTTTTTT. This sequence encodes CASSLGTSFNEKLFF.

Points on this clone: One end of the junction fails to match germline, which may point to a read error. This chain links TRBV6-1 with TRBJ1-1; D not resolved. Germline V gives CDR1 MNHNS, CDR2 SASEGT. The CDR3 loop spans 12 amino acids. CDR3 DNA sequence: TGTGCCAGCACCCAATCCCCCCGTGAGAACCTCTTT. Its translation is CASTQSPRENLF.

The chain is built from TRBV20-1 and TRBJ2-5; D tentatively reads TRBD1 or TRBD2 (6 bases each). This CDR3 has 10 amino acids. Germline V gene lookup returns CDR1 DFQATT and CDR2 SNEGSKA (reference sequence). Written as DNA, the CDR3 is TGCAGCGGGGGCCGGGAGACCCAGTACTTC. This sequence encodes CSGGRETQYF.

The chain recombines TRBV28 with TRBJ2-5; TRBD2 matches at 11 bases. V lost 5 bases and J lost 5; bases outside the gene matches: 7. This CDR3 has 15 amino acids. Germline V gene data show CDR1 as MDHEN and CDR2 as SYDVKM. The CDR3 coding sequence is TGTGCCAGCAGTAGTAGCGGGAGGGCCGGGGAGACCCAGTACTTC. Its protein is CASSSSGRAGETQYF.

This clone was observed once. The chain couples TRBV19 to TRBJ2-2; TRBD2 agrees at 11 bases. Looked up from germline, CDR1 is LNHDA and CDR2 is SQIVND (reference sequence). V dropped 5 bases and J dropped 12; count of bases not matched to a gene: 11. The CDR3 is 15 residues long. The DNA for the CDR3 is TGTGCCAGTAGTGAATTAGCGGGAGGGACCGGAAAGCTGTTTTTT. Encoded protein: CASSELAGGTGKLFF.

Here the CDR3 reads CASSYQDKGYTEAFF. CDR3 nucleotide sequence: TGTGCCAGCAGTTACCAGGACAAGGGTTACACTGAAGCTTTCTTT. The chain employs TRBV6-5 and TRBJ1-1; possible D gene TRBD1, 5 bases. The CDR3 sequence is 15 residues long. CDR1 MNHEY and CDR2 SVGAGI come from the germline V gene. Trimming removed 2 bases at V and 3 bases at J, with 13 bases between.

The chain has TRBV4-1 and TRBJ2-5; 12 bases fit TRBD2. Germline values: CDR1 MGHRA, CDR2 YSYEKL. This CDR3 has 15 residues. V lost 3 bases and J lost 5; bases outside the gene matches: 4. The CDR3 DNA follows: TGCGCCAGCAGCCAGAATCTAGCGGGGGGGGAGACCCAGTACTTC. As protein: CASSQNLAGGETQYF.

This sequence joins TRBV27 and TRBJ2-7; the D gene could be TRBD1 or TRBD2 (5 bases each). Trimming shortened V by 6 bases and J by 3 bases, and 24 bases separated the two germline ends. The CDR3 is 17 residues long. From germline, CDR1 is MNHEY and CDR2 SMNVEV (reference sequence). The CDR3 loop reads CASSARLGRTGNYEQYF. DNA for the CDR3: TGTGCCAGCAGCGCGCGCCTGGGGCGGACGGGAAACTACGAGCAGTACTTC.

The gene calls are TRBV13 and TRBJ1-5, with a tentative D call TRBD1 (5 bases). This CDR3 is 14 amino acids long. V was pared by 2 bases and J by 8 bases, with 13 bases between. The germline V gene has CDR1 PRHDT and CDR2 FYEKMQ (reference sequence). The CDR3 DNA follows: TGTGCCAGCAGCTTATCGGGGGACGGGGAGCCCCAGCATTTT. Protein: CASSLSGDGEPQHF.

A note on this clone: Other DNA sequences in this sample translate to the same CDR3. V usage is TRBV5-6 and J usage is TRBJ1-1; D gene ambiguous. The CDR3 loop spans 13 amino acids. Germline assignment: CDR1 SGHDT and CDR2 YYEEEE. V was clipped by 0 bases and J by 4 bases, with 7 bases between them. The CDR3 loop is CASSLGGGTEAFF. CDR3 DNA: TGTGCCAGCAGCTTGGGTGGTGGCACTGAAGCTTTCTTT.

V is TRBV27 and J is TRBJ1-1, with D possibly being TRBD1 (5 bases). V lost 1 base, J lost 6 bases, and 12 bases lay in between. CDR1 MNHEY and CDR2 SMNVEV come from the germline V gene (reference sequence). This CDR3 is built from 14 residues. For the CDR3, the DNA is TGTGCCAGCAGTTTATTTGGCAAAGGGGCTGAAGCTTTCTTT. The encoded protein is CASSLFGKGAEAFF.

The CDR3 sequence: CASSTLIYDSLISDQPQHF. CDR3 coding DNA: TGTGCCAGTAGTACCTTAATCTATGACAGTTTGATATCCGATCAGCCCCAGCATTTT. The gene calls are TRBV19 and TRBJ1-5; TRBD1 might be the D (5 bases). CDR3 length: 19 residues. Germline CDR1 reads LNHDA; CDR2 reads SQIVND (reference sequence). The V and J ends lost 4 bases and 5 bases respectively, with 27 bases between them. The full variable domain, with the rest looked up from reference TRBV19 and TRBJ1-5, is DGGITQSPKYLFRKEGQNVTLSCEQNLNHDAMYWYRQDPGQGLRLIYYSQIVNDFQKGDIAEGYSVSREKKESFPLTVTSAQKNPTAFYLCASSTLIYDSLISDQPQHFGDGTRLSIL.

This clone was seen once. The V gene is TRBV6-6, the J gene TRBJ1-3; 10 nucleotides match TRBD1. CDR1 and CDR2 from the germline V gene are MNHNY and SVGAGI (reference sequence). V shed 8 bases and J 3 bases; nucleotides not matched to a gene: 7. The CDR3 totals 15 residues. The CDR3 nucleotides are TGTGCCAGCCGGGACAGGGGTTATGATGGAAACACCATATATTTT. This gives the protein CASRDRGYDGNTIYF.

This clone came up once. The chain uses TRBV5-6 and TRBJ2-3; D call uncertain. Germline V gives CDR1 SGHDT, CDR2 YYEEEE. V was clipped by 1 base and J by 2 bases, with 8 bases between them. There are 14 residues in the CDR3. DNA of the CDR3: TGTGCCAGCAGCTTGACGGCAAACACAGATACGCAGTATTTT. The encoded protein is CASSLTANTDTQYF.

This chain uses TRBV7-9 with TRBJ1-2; a possible D gene is TRBD1 (5 bases). The germline CDR1 and CDR2 sequences are SEHNR and FQNEAQ (reference sequence). V was clipped by 3 bases and J by 0 bases, with 14 bases between them. This CDR3 is 16 amino acids long. Written as DNA, the CDR3 is TGTGCCAGCAGCTTGGCGTTGGGGCCCTCTAACTATGGCTACACCTTC. Translated, it gives CASSLALGPSNYGYTF.

The chain is built from TRBV6-6 and TRBJ2-5; possibly TRBD1 for D (6 bases). TRBJ2-7 matches the DNA end more closely, so the J call is doubtful. The CDR3 has 14 amino acids. Germline lookup yields CDR1 MNHNY and CDR2 SVGAGI (reference sequence). CDR3 in amino acids: CASRGRQGFYEQYF. For the CDR3, the DNA is TGTGCCAGCAGGGGTAGGCAGGGGTTCTACGAGCAGTACTTC.

J is TRBJ1-1 and V is TRBV19; no firm D call. CDR3 length: 15 residues. Germline CDR1 and CDR2: LNHDA and SQIVND (reference sequence). V lost 5 bases and J 2 bases, leaving 15 bases between the germline ends. The CDR3 region is CASSERRTFNTEAFF. DNA of the CDR3: TGTGCCAGTAGTGAGAGACGGACGTTTAACACTGAAGCTTTCTTT.

The chain employs TRBV5-6 and TRBJ2-1, with D tentatively TRBD1 (6 bases). The CDR3 length is 16 residues. CDR1 SGHDT and CDR2 YYEEEE come from the germline V gene. V was trimmed by 7 bases and J by 9 bases, leaving 26 bases between them. The DNA of the CDR3 is TGTGCCAGCGCTGCGACCGGACAGACGGGCCGTGGTGAGCAGTTCTTC. Its protein product is CASAATGQTGRGEQFF.

On this clone: This CDR3 is also generated by other DNA sequences in the sample. V gene TRBV5-6 combines with J gene TRBJ2-7; 8 positions match TRBD2. V was clipped by 4 bases and J by 1 base; unmatched bases: 7. Germline V gene sequence: CDR1 SGHDT, CDR2 YYEEEE. The CDR3 has 15 residues. The chain's CDR3 is CASSGAGLASYEQYF. The CDR3 coding sequence is TGTGCCAGCAGCGGCGCTGGACTAGCATCCTACGAGCAGTACTTC.

This clone appeared once. This chain uses TRBV6-5 with TRBJ1-3; D possibly corresponds to TRBD1 (5 bases). The CDR3 spans 15 residues. Germline CDR1 MNHEY, CDR2 SVGAGI. The ends were cut back, 0 bases at V and 0 bases at J, with 6 bases in the middle. In DNA, the CDR3 is TGTGCCAGCAGTTACTCGAGGGGCTCTGGAAACACCATATATTTT. It translates to CASSYSRGSGNTIYF.

The V gene is TRBV5-6, the J gene TRBJ2-1; the match to TRBD2 covers 12 bases. The CDR3 loop spans 18 amino acids. Germline trimming cut 4 bases from V and 4 bases from J; bases unmatched to any gene: 12. The germline gives CDR1 SGHDT, CDR2 YYEEEE. The CDR3 sequence is CASSLRLAGAGFYNEQFF. CDR3 DNA: TGTGCCAGCAGCCTACGACTAGCGGGAGCCGGTTTTTACAATGAGCAGTTCTTC.